The next 19 T cell receptor beta chains were all read from a single sample in a study of naive and memory T cell subsets. Notes on the study in general: Possibly reflecting memory cells re-expressing CD45RA, a few larger clonotypes occurred in naive repertoires, especially CD8.

An equimolar mix of two oligonucleotides served as the beta constant-region primer for TRBC1 and TRBC2. Four rounds of PCR amplified the ligated cDNA using nested alpha and beta constant-region primers plus SP2. TCRdb re-called the UMI-ligation and nested PCR reads through MiXCR, storing one row per CDR3 protein. This table holds roughly 100,000 distinct CDR3 sequences, roughly 15% found once. The antigens for these receptors are not known. Sequencing input: naive CD8+ T cells from blood. The receptors were sampled from a human donor in good health.

This clonotype was recorded a few times. V is TRBV6-1 and J is TRBJ1-1, with D tentatively TRBD1 (6 bases). The CDR3 extends over 13 amino acids. Trimming shortened V by 10 bases and J by 3 bases, and 15 bases separated the two germline ends. The germline gives CDR1 MNHNS, CDR2 SASEGT. CDR3 protein: CAIQGRKYTEAFF. The CDR3 DNA follows: TGTGCCATACAGGGTCGGAAGTACACTGAAGCTTTCTTT.

The rearrangement uses TRBV7-2 and TRBJ2-2; 7 nucleotides agree with TRBD1. Trimming at V came to 5 bases and at J to 4 bases, leaving 10 bases not matched to a gene. Germline V gene lookup returns CDR1 SGHTA and CDR2 FQGNSA. The CDR3 loop spans 16 amino acids. CDR3 DNA sequence: TGTGCCAGCAGCCCAGGGGGTGGTGCCCGCACCGGGGAGCTGTTTTTT. Translation: CASSPGGGARTGELFF.

This clonotype has more than one count but fewer than ten. This chain connects TRBV6-2 or TRBV6-3 to TRBJ2-7, with D unclear. From germline, CDR1 is MNHEY and CDR2 SVGEGT. V lost 8 bases to trimming and J lost 4 bases, with 18 bases between them. The CDR3 is 14 amino acids. The CDR3 protein is CASFNRSAPYEQYF. As DNA, the CDR3 is TGTGCCAGCTTCAATCGTTCCGCCCCGTACGAGCAGTACTTC.

The chain couples TRBV4-3 to TRBJ2-1; D not resolved. The CDR3 has 16 amino acids. Trimming took 0 bases from V and 7 from J, leaving 16 bases between them. CDR1 is LGHNA, CDR2 YSLEER, per germline. The CDR3 protein is CASSQDNETPRNEQFF. Here the CDR3 DNA reads TGCGCCAGCAGCCAAGACAATGAGACTCCTCGGAATGAGCAGTTCTTC.

The V call is TRBV4-3, the J call TRBJ1-6; a weak D match, TRBD1 (6 bases). V dropped 0 bases and J dropped 6 bases, with 15 bases sitting between them. Germline V gene lookup returns CDR1 LGHNA and CDR2 YSLEER. This CDR3 is built from 17 residues. The CDR3 reads CASSQETTGLGNSPLHF. CDR3 DNA sequence: TGCGCCAGCAGCCAAGAGACTACAGGGCTGGGTAATTCACCCCTCCACTTT.

This clonotype was detected only a few times. The chain combines TRBV10-3 with TRBJ2-1; 10 bases map to TRBD2. V lost 8 bases, J lost 5 bases, and 9 bases stayed unmatched. CDR3 length equals 15 residues. Germline V gene sequence: CDR1 ENHRY, CDR2 SYGVKD. In DNA form, the CDR3 reads TGTGCCATCGGGCAGACCGGGACTAGCGACAATGAGCAGTTCTTC. Translated: CAIGQTGTSDNEQFF.

As DNA, the CDR3 is TGTGCCAGCAGCCTAATCGTGGGGGTCACTGAAGCTTTCTTT. The encoded protein is CASSLIVGVTEAFF. The chain carries TRBV7-2 and TRBJ1-1; tentative D call: TRBD1 (5 bases). Germline V gives CDR1 SGHTA, CDR2 FQGNSA. There are 14 residues in the CDR3. V lost 5 bases to trimming and J lost 4 bases, with 14 bases between them.

The CDR3 DNA reads as TGTGCCAGCAGCTTGGGTGGCGGCGACGAGCAGTACTTC. Translated: CASSLGGGDEQYF. The J gene is TRBJ2-7, the V gene TRBV5-6; D not resolved. Germline-derived CDR1 and CDR2 are SGHDT and YYEEEE. The ends were cut back, 0 bases at V and 5 bases at J, with 9 bases in the middle. CDR3 size: 13 residues.

This rearrangement joins TRBV19 to TRBJ1-5, with D uncertain. Per the germline V gene, CDR1 is LNHDA and CDR2 is SQIVND (reference sequence). V lost 5 bases and J 5 bases, leaving 7 bases between the germline ends. This CDR3 has 12 residues. The CDR3 DNA is TGTGCCAGTAGTCTCGACCATCAGCCCCAGCATTTT. Translation gives CASSLDHQPQHF.

In its sample, this clonotype was seen many times. The chain employs TRBV20-1 and TRBJ2-7, with 9 bases identical to TRBD2. The CDR3 is made up of 13 amino acids. Looked up from germline, CDR1 is DFQATT and CDR2 is SNEGSKA (reference sequence). J was trimmed by 5 bases and V by 3 bases; bases with no gene match: 5. CDR3 bases: TGCAGTGCTAGGCTAGCGGGGTTGGACGAGCAGTACTTC. As protein: CSARLAGLDEQYF.

This clonotype was observed a few times. V and J are TRBV15 and TRBJ1-4; TRBD1 is a possible D gene (6 bases). Trimming left V 1 base short and J 2 bases short, with 11 bases between. Germline V gene lookup returns CDR1 LNHNV and CDR2 YYDKDF (reference sequence). This CDR3 is 16 amino acids long. CDR3 DNA sequence: TGTGCCACCAGCAGAGTTGGGGGGCGGACTAATGAAAAACTGTTTTTT. It specifies CATSRVGGRTNEKLFF.

The chain carries TRBV7-9 and TRBJ1-5; 11 bases are shared with TRBD1. The CDR3 contains 15 residues. V lost 4 bases, J lost 6 bases, and 5 bases stayed unmatched. CDR1 SEHNR and CDR2 FQNEAQ come from the germline V gene (reference sequence). The CDR3 here is CASSWGQGVGQPQHF. As DNA, the CDR3 is TGTGCCAGCAGCTGGGGACAGGGGGTAGGTCAGCCCCAGCATTTT.

This clonotype was picked up many times. V usage is TRBV4-2 and J usage is TRBJ2-1; D is perhaps TRBD2 (6 bases). The CDR3 contains 17 residues. Germline V gene data show CDR1 as LGHNA and CDR2 as YNFKEQ. The V and J ends lost 0 bases and 4 bases respectively, with 16 bases between them. Here the CDR3 DNA reads TGTGCCAGCAGCCAAGATTTTAGTAGCGGCCTGTACAATGAGCAGTTCTTC. Residues: CASSQDFSSGLYNEQFF.

This clonotype has just a few counts. The V call is TRBV6-2 or TRBV6-3, the J call TRBJ2-1, with D possibly being TRBD2 (7 bases). The CDR3 covers 18 residues. Trimming pared 5 bases from V and 6 bases from J, leaving 26 bases between. The germline CDR1 and CDR2 sequences are MNHEY and SVGEGT. CDR3 in amino acids: CASSAPPTAEGGVNEQFF. CDR3 nucleotides: TGTGCCAGCAGTGCCCCGCCCACAGCGGAAGGGGGGGTCAATGAGCAGTTCTTC.

A few counts support this clonotype. The rearrangement joins TRBV12-3 or TRBV12-4 to TRBJ2-5, with TRBD1 as a possible D gene (7 bases). CDR3 length equals 13 residues. V gave up 8 bases and J gave up 5 bases, with 15 bases separating them. CDR3 loop: CASGGGPGETQYF. The CDR3 DNA sequence: TGTGCCAGCGGAGGGGGCCCCGGGGAGACCCAGTACTTC.

This clonotype showed up just a few times. The chain couples TRBV6-5 to TRBJ2-7; D assignment may be TRBD1 or TRBD2 (5 bases each). The germline CDR1 and CDR2 sequences are MNHEY and SVGAGI. The CDR3 is 17 amino acids. V lost 2 bases to trimming and J lost 3 bases, with 20 bases between them. The CDR3 DNA sequence: TGTGCCAGCAGTTACACATGGGACCCTAACGGTGGCTACGAGCAGTACTTC. It yields the protein CASSYTWDPNGGYEQYF.

This rearrangement joins TRBV7-9 to TRBJ1-5; no clear D gene. Germline V gene data show CDR1 as SEHNR and CDR2 as FQNEAQ (reference sequence). V was clipped by 1 base and J by 2 bases, with 9 bases between them. This CDR3 spans 15 amino acids. DNA for the CDR3: TGTGCCAGCAGCTTAGGTCTGCAGGGCAATCAGCCCCAGCATTTT. Translating it yields CASSLGLQGNQPQHF.

In its sample, this clonotype was seen many times. In nucleotides, the CDR3 is TGCGCCAGCAGCCAATGGACTAGCGGGAGTAATGAGCAGTACTTC. Translating it yields CASSQWTSGSNEQYF. The genes are TRBV4-3 and TRBJ2-7; 13 bases line up with TRBD2. V was clipped by 2 bases and J by 7 bases; unmatched bases: 5. This CDR3 comprises 15 residues. Germline assignment: CDR1 LGHNA and CDR2 YSLEER.

This clonotype has only a few counts. The chain is built from TRBV29-1 and TRBJ2-7, with TRBD1 identical over 7 bases. The CDR3 covers 14 residues. Per germline, CDR1 SQVTM and CDR2 ANQGSEA. The V segment lost 6 bases and the J segment 0 bases; nucleotides outside the gene matches: 8. In DNA form, the CDR3 reads TGCAGCGTGAGGGACAGTTCGAGCTCCTACGAGCAGTACTTC. Its protein is CSVRDSSSSYEQYF.